The rows below give T cell receptor beta chains drawn from one sample of a study of control samples from healthy donors and cancer patients. The assay was immunoSEQ multiplex PCR, and TCRdb's table has in-frame clones only and misses some. The profile shows 170,000 or so clones, 90% to 95% of them singletons. The sequenced sample consisted of blood. All receptors come from a woman aged 40-49 years in good health. CDR3s include the opening cysteine and the closing phenylalanine or tryptophan. D genes are given only for firm matches. Clone size is shown for a subset of rows, as once, few, many or a class of expanded clone.

abundance	v_gene	j_gene	d_gene	CDR3aa	CDR3nt
.	TRBV4-2	TRBJ2-5	TRBD2	CASSQVSGGETQYF	TGTGCCAGCAGCCAAGTTTCGGGAGGAGAGACCCAGTACTTC
.	TRBV20-1	TRBJ1-1	TRBD1	CSAPGGGEAFF	TGCAGTGCTCCAGGGGGCGGTGAAGCTTTCTTT
.	TRBV3-1/TRBV3-2	TRBJ2-7	.	CASRSSRSYEQYF	TGTGCCAGCAGGTCGTCGCGGTCCTACGAGCAGTACTTC
.	TRBV4-1	TRBJ1-1	.	CASSQELGITEAFF	TGCGCCAGCAGCCAAGAGCTGGGTATCACTGAAGCTTTCTTT
.	TRBV4-3	TRBJ1-2	.	CASSQTQGMVGGYTF	TGCGCCAGCAGCCAGACACAGGGAATGGTCGGTGGCTACACCTTC
.	TRBV7-9	TRBJ2-7	.	CASSPTGGPYEQYF	TGTGCCAGCAGCCCCACCGGGGGACCGTACGAGCAGTACTTC
.	TRBV29-1	TRBJ2-3	.	CSVDSPTQYF	TGCAGCGTTGACTCGCCCACGCAGTATTTT
.	TRBV3-1/TRBV3-2	TRBJ2-1	.	CASSLLGNEQFF	TGTGCCAGCAGCCTTTTAGGGAATGAGCAGTTCTTC
.	TRBV10-3	TRBJ1-2	.	CAIRPGNYGYTF	TGTGCCATCAGGCCGGGCAACTATGGCTACACCTTC
.	TRBV9	TRBJ1-4	.	CASSTDSRNEKLFF	TGTGCCAGCAGTACGGACAGTCGAAATGAAAAACTGTTTTTT
.	TRBV9	TRBJ2-3	TRBD2	CASSVLTSARLNTQYF	TGTGCCAGCAGCGTATTAACTAGCGCCCGACTAAATACGCAGTATTTT
.	TRBV27	TRBJ1-2	TRBD1	CASRTGESGYTF	TGTGCCAGCCGAACAGGGGAATCGGGCTACACCTTC
.	TRBV29-1	TRBJ2-1	.	CSVVPQGRRSYNEQFF	TGCAGCGTTGTCCCTCAGGGGCGGCGCTCCTACAATGAGCAGTTCTTC
once	TRBV6-5	TRBJ1-2	TRBD1	CASARDRATNYGYTF	TGTGCCAGCGCCCGGGACAGGGCTACTAACTATGGCTACACCTTC
.	TRBV7-2	TRBJ2-7	TRBD1	CASSLQGADEQYF	TGTGCCAGCAGCTTACAGGGGGCAGACGAGCAGTACTTC
few	TRBV4-1	TRBJ2-7	.	CASSQGFREPYEQYF	TGCGCCAGCAGCCAAGGATTCAGGGAACCCTACGAGCAGTACTTC
.	TRBV5-4	TRBJ1-2	TRBD1	CASSFGRQGPNYGYTF	TGTGCCAGCAGTTTCGGTCGACAGGGACCTAACTATGGCTACACCTTC
.	TRBV30	TRBJ2-1	.	CAWSVRVSSYNEQFF	TGTGCCTGGAGTGTCAGGGTGTCCTCCTACAATGAGCAGTTCTTC
.	TRBV2	TRBJ1-1	.	CASSEDGRVFTEAFF	TGTGCCAGCAGTGAAGATGGCAGGGTTTTTACTGAAGCTTTCTTT
.	TRBV6-5	TRBJ1-2	TRBD1	CASSYGTDYGYTF	TGTGCCAGCAGTTACGGGACAGACTATGGCTACACCTTC
.	TRBV29-1	TRBJ1-2	TRBD1	CSATTGSNYGYTF	TGCAGCGCCACGACAGGGTCAAATTATGGCTACACCTTC
.	TRBV7-2	TRBJ2-1	TRBD1	CASSLDRGTYNEQFF	TGTGCCAGCAGCCTCGACAGGGGCACATACAATGAGCAGTTCTTC
.	TRBV5-6	TRBJ1-1	.	CASSLGQFTEAFF	TGTGCCAGCAGCTTAGGACAGTTCACTGAAGCTTTCTTT
.	TRBV20-1	TRBJ2-7	TRBD1	CSASKSGDSYEQYF	TGCAGTGCTAGTAAGTCAGGGGACAGCTACGAGCAGTACTTC
once	TRBV5-1	TRBJ1-2	.	CASSPGHQLYGYTF	TGCGCCAGCAGCCCCGGACACCAACTCTATGGCTACACCTTC
.	TRBV5-1	TRBJ1-4	.	CASRMVTTNEKLFF	TGCGCCAGCCGTATGGTCACAACTAATGAAAAACTGTTTTTT
.	TRBV19	TRBJ1-1	.	CASSGGGAEAFF	TGTGCCAGTAGTGGCGGTGGCGCTGAAGCTTTCTTT
.	TRBV7-9	TRBJ2-7	TRBD1	CASSRQGSYEQYF	TGTGCCAGCAGCCGACAGGGATCCTACGAGCAGTACTTC
.	TRBV4-2	TRBJ1-5	.	CASSQDGQGEQPQHF	TGTGCCAGCAGCCAAGATGGTCAGGGTGAGCAGCCCCAGCATTTT
.	TRBV11-2	TRBJ2-7	.	CASSARVYEQYF	TGTGCCAGCAGCGCCCGGGTCTACGAGCAGTACTTC
.	TRBV3-1/TRBV3-2	TRBJ1-5	TRBD1	CASSQGTGRGNQPQHF	TGTGCCAGCAGCCAAGGGACAGGGCGGGGCAATCAGCCCCAGCATTTT
.	TRBV29-1	TRBJ1-1	.	CSGGWGGTEAFF	TGCAGCGGTGGGTGGGGAGGCACTGAAGCTTTCTTT
.	TRBV12-5	TRBJ1-1	.	CASGLVPPVGTEAFF	TGTGCTAGTGGTTTGGTACCCCCGGTGGGCACTGAAGCTTTCTTT
.	TRBV6-5	TRBJ1-1	.	CASSQLAPRTEAFF	TGTGCCAGCAGTCAACTGGCTCCGAGGACTGAAGCTTTCTTT
.	TRBV29-1	TRBJ1-3	.	CSVVIQGNSGNTIYF	TGCAGCGTTGTGATCCAGGGCAACTCTGGAAACACCATATATTTT
.	TRBV11-2	TRBJ2-7	.	CASSIRDRTYEQYF	TGTGCCAGCAGCATTAGAGACAGGACCTACGAGCAGTACTTC
once	TRBV5-1	TRBJ1-2	TRBD1	CASSSGTGSLVYGYTF	TGCGCCAGCAGCTCAGGGACAGGATCATTGGTCTATGGCTACACCTTC
once	TRBV2	TRBJ2-5	TRBD1	CASFRDRDLETQYF	TGTGCCAGCTTCCGGGACAGGGATCTAGAGACCCAGTACTTC
.	TRBV7-9	TRBJ1-1	.	CASSLVRANTEAFF	TGTGCCAGCAGCTTAGTCAGGGCGAACACTGAAGCTTTCTTT
.	TRBV27	TRBJ1-1	.	CASMENTEAFF	TGTGCCAGCATGGAGAACACTGAAGCTTTCTTT
.	TRBV29-1	TRBJ1-1	TRBD1	CSVEGIGQANTEAFF	TGCAGCGTTGAGGGGATAGGACAGGCGAACACTGAAGCTTTCTTT
.	TRBV7-2	TRBJ1-2	TRBD1	CASSLNTGASGYTF	TGTGCCAGCAGCCTTAATACAGGGGCAAGTGGCTACACCTTC
.	TRBV28	TRBJ1-1	.	CASAPPLNTEAFF	TGTGCCAGCGCTCCACCGTTGAACACTGAAGCTTTCTTT
.	TRBV29-1	TRBJ1-1	.	CSVERQQNTEAFF	TGCAGCGTTGAACGCCAGCAGAACACTGAAGCTTTCTTT
.	TRBV7-9	TRBJ1-2	.	CASSETWGNHGYTF	TGTGCCAGCAGCGAGACGTGGGGAAACCATGGCTACACCTTC
.	TRBV6-5	TRBJ1-5	.	CASIIRLTSNQPQHF	TGTGCCAGCATTATTAGACTGACTAGCAATCAGCCCCAGCATTTT
.	TRBV5-5	TRBJ1-3	.	CASSLIPTSSGNTIYF	TGTGCCAGCAGCCTCATACCGACTAGCTCTGGAAACACCATATATTTT
.	TRBV6-2/TRBV6-3	TRBJ1-1	.	CASSYARMNTEAFF	TGTGCCAGCAGTTACGCCAGGATGAACACTGAAGCTTTCTTT
.	TRBV5-4	TRBJ2-2	.	CASSRIDSPGELFF	TGTGCCAGCAGCCGAATTGACAGCCCCGGGGAGCTGTTTTTT
.	TRBV19	TRBJ1-1	TRBD1	CASRTSPRGPNTEAFF	TGTGCCAGTAGAACAAGCCCGAGGGGGCCGAACACTGAAGCTTTCTTT
once	TRBV27	TRBJ2-5	.	CASSDLGRETQYF	TGTGCCAGCAGCGACTTAGGTCGAGAGACCCAGTACTTC
.	TRBV27	TRBJ1-1	.	CASSLKVGTEAFF	TGTGCCAGCAGTTTGAAGGTGGGCACTGAAGCTTTCTTT
once	TRBV5-4	TRBJ1-2	.	CASSRGPTNYGYTF	TGTGCCAGCAGCCGGGGACCCACTAACTATGGCTACACCTTC
.	TRBV5-1	TRBJ2-3	.	CASTPSESTDTQYF	TGCGCCAGCACCCCCAGCGAGAGCACAGATACGCAGTATTTT